This T cell receptor beta chain appears in the sequencing data of a study of shared T cell receptors in the human thymus. Measured with immunoSEQ multiplex PCR; TCRdb has only the in-frame clones, and not every one. The top ten hold more than 0.01% of the sample, which has hundreds of thousands of clones, 70% to 80% seen once. The CDR3 contains 15 residues. Germline assignment: CDR1 SGHDT and CDR2 YYEEEE. Trimming at V came to 4 bases and at J to 7 bases, leaving 14 bases not matched to a gene. These data were also filed under a second study, of human thymus T cells. That source notes: It was from resections taken during corrective heart surgery that the thymus tissue came. Across thymic and blood repertoires, the usage of V and J genes appeared to be biased.

The V gene is TRBV5-6, the J gene TRBJ2-7; 7 bases map to TRBD2. Sequenced material: thymocytes. The TCR was taken from a boy less than two years old with a congenital heart defect. In nucleotides, the CDR3 is TGTGCCAGCAGCAGGGGCAGCGGGACCTTCGGGGAGCAGTACTTC. It codes for CASSRGSGTFGEQYF.